This T cell receptor (beta chain) comes out of a study of spatial heterogeneity in lung cancer. This clonotype was counted ten times or more. Its antigen is unidentified. The CDR3 length is 11 residues. Germline V CDR1 and CDR2: DFQATT, SNEGSKA (reference sequence). Trimming took off 0 bases at V and 12 bases at J, with 12 bases between the two ends. TCRdb ran MiXCR on the 5' RACE reads and lists one entry per CDR3 protein. Here the sample spans 20,000 to 25,000 distinct CDR3 sequences, roughly 15% being singletons. Study-wide points: How many expanded intratumoral alpha and beta TCRs were present tracked the tumor mutation count, which was a count of nonsynonymous mutations. Tumor T cells had an estimated coverage that came to 7% to 8% for alpha chains and 11% to 15% for beta chains.

Time point indicated: sample taken at primary tumor resection. Extraction of whole RNA from tumor, nontumor lung or frozen PBMC preceded unsorted sequencing. The sample in question was lung tumor tissue, obtained at surgery. J is TRBJ2-7 and V is TRBV20-1, with D possibly TRBD1 on 6 matching bases. This sequence was found in a female donor with early-stage non-small cell lung cancer. CDR3 residues: CSARDLGQPYF. The CDR3 DNA sequence: TGCAGTGCTAGAGATCTCGGACAGCCGTACTTC.